This TCR beta chain appears in the sequencing data of a study of shared clonotypes between healthy human individuals. CD45RO-negative, CCR7-positively selected cells formed the naive CD8 fraction, excluding terminally differentiated effector memory CD45RA+ cells. Here immunoSEQ multiplex PCR was the method, and the copy in TCRdb shows in-frame clones only, minus some. Of 1.5 million to 2.5 million clones in the sample, about 95% are singletons; the top ten hold 0.9% to 1.5%. The CDR3 sequence is 15 residues long. The germline V gene has CDR1 SGHNT and CDR2 YYREEE (reference sequence). Trimming cost V 2 bases and J 2 bases; bases outside gene matches: 2.

This clonotype was sampled from a man between 18 and 35 years old in good health. Sample: naive CD8+ T cells sorted from blood. The chain employs TRBV5-4 and TRBJ2-7; 12 nucleotides line up with TRBD2. CDR3 coding DNA: TGTGCCAGCAGCTTCGCTAGCGGGGGGGCCTACGAGCAGTACTTC. Translating gives CASSFASGGAYEQYF.